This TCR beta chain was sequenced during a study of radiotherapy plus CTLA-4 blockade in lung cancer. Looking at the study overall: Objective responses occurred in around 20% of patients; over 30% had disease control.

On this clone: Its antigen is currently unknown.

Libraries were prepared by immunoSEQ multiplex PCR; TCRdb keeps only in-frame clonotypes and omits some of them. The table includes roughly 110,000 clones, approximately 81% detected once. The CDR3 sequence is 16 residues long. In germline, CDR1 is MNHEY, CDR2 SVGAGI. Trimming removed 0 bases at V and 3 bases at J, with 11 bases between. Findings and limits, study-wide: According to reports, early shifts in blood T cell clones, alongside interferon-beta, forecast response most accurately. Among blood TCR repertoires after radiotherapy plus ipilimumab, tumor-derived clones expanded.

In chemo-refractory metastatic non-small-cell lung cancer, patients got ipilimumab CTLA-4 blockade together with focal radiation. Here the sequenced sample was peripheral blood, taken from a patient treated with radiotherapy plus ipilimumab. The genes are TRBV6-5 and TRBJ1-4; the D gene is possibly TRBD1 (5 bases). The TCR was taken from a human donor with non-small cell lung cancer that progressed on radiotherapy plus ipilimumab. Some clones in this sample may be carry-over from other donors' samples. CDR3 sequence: CASSYSFTGPNEKLFF. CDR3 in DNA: TGTGCCAGCAGTTACTCTTTCACGGGACCTAATGAAAAACTGTTTTTT.